The clone carrying this T cell receptor (beta chain) was observed a handful of times. Combining iRepertoire HTBI primers with Arm-PCR of CDR3 regions, the authors built TCR beta libraries. TCRdb reanalysed the multiplex PCR reads using MiXCR and keeps one entry per CDR3 protein. This sample has roughly 400,000 distinct CDR3 sequences, with over 14% found just once. This sample is drawn from a study of regulatory T cells in long-lasting Graves disease. The time point was: newly diagnosed GD, antithyroid drugs for less than 3 months. The authors made the TCR library using RNA they extracted from PBMCs. This sample also belongs to another study, concerning T cells in Graves' hyperthyroidism and ophthalmopathy.

The receptor was isolated from a woman aged 35 to 49 with Graves disease. Sample: peripheral blood mononuclear cells (PBMCs), taken at new diagnosis, from a patient treated with antithyroid drugs.

The CDR3 sequence is CATSRGKLVTVSGANVLTF. The CDR3 nucleotides read TGTGCCACCAGCAGAGGGAAGTTAGTCACAGTCTCTGGGGCCAACGTCCTGACTTTC. The chain has TRBV15 and TRBJ2-6, with D uncertain. The CDR3 sequence is 19 residues long. Trimming shortened V by 1 base and J by 0 bases, and 16 bases separated the two germline ends. Germline values: CDR1 LNHNV, CDR2 YYDKDF (reference sequence).